This paragraph covers one TCR beta chain sequence. Its binding antigen is unknown. No qualities accompany the bases; no much larger clone lies one base away. TCR CDR3 regions were amplified from genomic DNA by multiplex PCR using the deep immunoSEQ assay. Extracted genomic DNA from each cell subset was distributed evenly across all wells of several immunoSEQ 96-well plates, and each plate was treated as a replicate. For sorted subsets, approximately 0.2 ug of genomic DNA, equivalent to around 30,000 T cell genomes, went into each replicate PCR. The purified libraries were quantified using a Qubit 3.0 fluorometer, sized with a Bioanalyzer 2100, and then quantified again using the KAPA Library Quantification kit. Each immunoSEQ 96-well plate was sequenced on its own single-read 150-cycle Illumina NextSeq 550 flow cell. Turning to the authors' computational methods: The immunoSEQ output contained only junctional sequences without quality scores, so filtering could not match that applied to full-length reads. Sequences were annotated with PyIR, a Python wrapper for IgBLAST v1.9, using IMGT germline references to assign V/J genes and CDR3. Reads were removed for weak V/J assignments (E-value above 1e-6), missing CDR3, stop codons, out-of-frame junctions, or ambiguous translated residues. A V3J clonotype was defined by an identical inferred V gene, J gene, and CDR3 amino acid sequence. Percentage overlap between repertoires was computed as shared unique clonotypes divided by the size of the smaller repertoire. Repertoire richness was assessed with RTK rarefaction, the Chao1 estimator, and Recon v2.1 estimates of unobserved clonotypes. Generation probabilities for all TCRbeta clonotypes obtained by the gDNA method from several donors were computed using OLGA. TCRdb provides this immuneACCESS table in a form limited to in-frame rearrangements. Some clones are lacking; in checked studies, under half of them reflect an unresolved V gene, and why the rest are absent is not known. That table gives V, J and clone size, and the DNA gave D and trimming. Across this sample there are some 1.5 million clones, with about 96% seen only once. The top ten clones comprise approximately 1.2% of the sample.

The data originate from a study of shared clonotypes between healthy human individuals (dated by TCRdb to about 2020). Regarding the complete study: The cohort comprised two women and a few men aged 18 to 49 years. To increase sequencing depth and limit assay-specific biases, different laboratories used diverse techniques to prepare libraries and sequence TCR repertoires. The study deeply sequenced blood TCR repertoires of five healthy adults to estimate repertoire size and the extent of clonotype sharing between individuals. For each donor, CD4 naive and CD4 memory were each run on three plates, CD8 naive on two plates, and CD8 memory on one plate. Each donor's leukapheresis produced roughly between about 0.85 and 10 billion PBMCs. General study outcomes and caveats: Higher generation probabilities were observed for clonotypes shared by all four sorted-subset donors than for non-shared clonotypes. Roughly 5% of naive CD4, 3.5% of naive CD8, roughly 2.4% of memory CD4, and over 0.35% of memory CD8 clonotypes were shared across several donors. Only blood was sampled, and tissue TCR repertoires likely differ from those in blood. Because the study included a small number of donors, the genetic and exposure-history diversity represented was limited. Even with the large sequencing depth, rarefaction of the sorted-subset datasets indicated that sequencing was incomplete. Estimated clonotype richness was generally larger for naive than for memory subsets. Based on pairwise subsampling, the degree of clonotype sharing among donors was expected to be affected by sequencing depth.

The donors were healthy, HIV-negative adults with no recently reported acute infections or vaccinations. Every donor was a Caucasian adult residing in Nashville, Tennessee, USA. CD4+ T cells were enriched by magnetic negative selection; naive cells were then positively selected on CD45RA, and the negative fraction formed the memory subset. Blood was collected by leukapheresis, and PBMCs were isolated by Ficoll-Histopaque density gradient centrifugation and then cryopreserved in liquid nitrogen vapor phase. Analytical flow cytometry was used to check the purity and quantity of every magnetically sorted T cell population. From each sorted fraction, genomic DNA was isolated and quantified by UV absorbance on a Nanodrop 2000c. Sequenced input: naive CD4+ T cells sorted from blood. The cell subset or site label on this specimen signifies: CD45RA+ positively selected. The clonotype was recovered from a man aged 25 to 40 in good health.

The CDR3 protein: CASSSLAGRRDYEQYF. The DNA reads as follows: TGTGCCAGCAGCTCCCTAGCGGGAAGGAGGGATTACGAGCAGTACTTC. The chain employs TRBV5-6 and TRBJ2-7; TRBD2 matches 9 bases in the middle. The germline V end is reduced by 3 bases and the J end by 4 bases; junction bases left unmatched: 11. From its cysteine to its phenylalanine, the CDR3 spans 16 amino acids. Only the CDR3 region is kept as DNA, spanning 48 bases read in frame from base 1. The CDR1 and CDR2 encoded by the germline V gene are SGHDT and YYEEEE.